One sample yielded the 15 T cell receptor beta chains listed below, sequenced in a study of monozygotic twins with inflammatory bowel disease. TCRdb derives one entry per CDR3 protein from the 5' RACE reads, leaving out DNA. Recorded for this sample: about 380,000 distinct CDR3 sequences. Specimen: blood. The source of these receptors is a human donor with ulcerative colitis or Crohn's disease, or a healthy co-twin of an affected twin (not recorded which).

Here the CDR3 reads CASSQPWTVTYEQYF. The V gene is TRBV3-1, the J gene TRBJ2-7; TCRdb picks TRBD1, but there is no DNA to check that call. The CDR3 covers 15 residues. Germline assignment: CDR1 LGHDT and CDR2 YNNKEL (reference sequence).

The rearrangement links TRBV7-8 to TRBJ1-6; TCRdb lists TRBD1, though no DNA is available to test this call. This CDR3 comprises 15 residues. Germline V CDR1 and CDR2: SGHVS, FQNEAQ. The CDR3 sequence is CASSLATGINSPLHF.

CDR3 sequence reads: CASSQGRLAGGVSNEQFF. V is TRBV14 and J is TRBJ2-1; there is no DNA to check the TCRdb D call of TRBD2. This CDR3 has 18 amino acids. Germline CDR1 SGHDN, CDR2 FVKESK.

This chain uses TRBV28 with TRBJ1-1; as DNA is missing, the TRBD1 call by TCRdb cannot be tested. Per the germline V gene, CDR1 is MDHEN and CDR2 is SYDVKM. The CDR3 spans 15 residues. The chain's CDR3 is CASSLGTSMNTEAFF.

The chain carries TRBV7-2 and TRBJ2-3; TCRdb's D call, TRBD1, is unchecked because there is no DNA. The germline V gene encodes CDR1 SGHTA and CDR2 FQGNSA. The length of the CDR3 is 15 residues. The CDR3 spells CASRGPGRDTDTQYF. Drawing the rest from reference TRBV7-2 and TRBJ2-3, the complete variable domain is GAGVSQSPSNKVTEKGKDVELRCDPISGHTALYWYRQSLGQGLEFLIYFQGNSAPDKSGLPSDRFSAERTGGSVSTLTIQRTQQEDSAVYLCASRGPGRDTDTQYFGPGTRLTVL.

This chain connects TRBV7-6 to TRBJ1-1; TCRdb returns TRBD1, unconfirmable since there is no DNA. The CDR3 has 13 amino acids. Per germline, CDR1 SGHVS and CDR2 FNYEAQ. This chain's CDR3 is CASSLVRGAEAFF.

V usage is TRBV3-1 and J usage is TRBJ1-5; there is no DNA to check the TCRdb D call of TRBD1. This CDR3 spans 15 amino acids. Germline V gene data show CDR1 as LGHDT and CDR2 as YNNKEL (reference sequence). Here the CDR3 reads CASSLTGSGSQPQHF. The whole variable domain, filled in from reference TRBV3-1 and TRBJ1-5, reads DTAVSQTPKYLVTQMGNDKSIKCEQNLGHDTMYWYKQDSKKFLKIMFSYNNKELIINETVPNRFSPKSPDKAHLNLHINSLELGDSAVYFCASSLTGSGSQPQHFGDGTRLSIL.

V usage is TRBV5-1 and J usage is TRBJ1-1; TCRdb indicates TRBD1, and absent DNA this call remains unverified. This CDR3 region has 15 residues. Germline CDR1 reads SGHRS; CDR2 reads YFSETQ. Here the CDR3 reads CASSPQGQGNTEAFF.

The rearrangement links TRBV18 to TRBJ1-5. This CDR3 contains 17 residues. CDR1 and CDR2 from the germline V gene are KGHSH and LQKENI. The CDR3 reads CASSPVDGIYSNQPQHF.

The CDR3 spells CASSPIAGGSGYGYTF. The J gene is TRBJ1-2, the V gene TRBV27; the D gene TCRdb calls, TRBD1, cannot be checked with no DNA. Germline V gene sequence: CDR1 MNHEY, CDR2 SMNVEV (reference sequence). The CDR3 loop spans 16 amino acids.

The rearrangement links TRBV6-1 to TRBJ2-1; the TCRdb D gene call, TRBD1, has no DNA to confirm it. The CDR3 loop spans 16 amino acids. Germline V lookup: CDR1 MNHNS, CDR2 SASEGT. This chain's CDR3 is CASTSRGAGAYNEQFF.

The J gene is TRBJ2-5, the V gene TRBV7-2. CDR3 length: 14 amino acids. CDR1 and CDR2 (germline): SGHTA, FQGNSA. CDR3 residues: CASSLRPGEETQYF.

The J gene is TRBJ2-7, the V gene TRBV7-6; TCRdb outputs TRBD1, but without DNA this stays unchecked. Germline V gives CDR1 SGHVS, CDR2 FNYEAQ. The CDR3 runs 14 residues. CDR3 residues: CASSSTGWEEEQYF. The whole variable domain, filled in from reference TRBV7-6 and TRBJ2-7, reads GAGVSQSPRYKVTKRGQDVALRCDPISGHVSLYWYRQALGQGPEFLTYFNYEAQQDKSGLPNDRFSAERPEGSISTLTIQRTEQRDSAMYRCASSSTGWEEEQYFGPGTRLTVT.

The genes are TRBV7-9 and TRBJ2-1; the D call from TCRdb, TRBD2, cannot be confirmed without DNA. Germline-derived CDR1 and CDR2 are SEHNR and FQNEAQ (reference sequence). The CDR3 sequence is 16 residues long. The CDR3: CASSTLRTSSYNEQFF.

The chain has TRBV7-6 and TRBJ2-1; TCRdb picks TRBD2, but there is no DNA to check that call. CDR3 size: 16 residues. Germline V CDR1 and CDR2: SGHVS, FNYEAQ. The CDR3 sequence is CASSLGLAGGQSEQFF.